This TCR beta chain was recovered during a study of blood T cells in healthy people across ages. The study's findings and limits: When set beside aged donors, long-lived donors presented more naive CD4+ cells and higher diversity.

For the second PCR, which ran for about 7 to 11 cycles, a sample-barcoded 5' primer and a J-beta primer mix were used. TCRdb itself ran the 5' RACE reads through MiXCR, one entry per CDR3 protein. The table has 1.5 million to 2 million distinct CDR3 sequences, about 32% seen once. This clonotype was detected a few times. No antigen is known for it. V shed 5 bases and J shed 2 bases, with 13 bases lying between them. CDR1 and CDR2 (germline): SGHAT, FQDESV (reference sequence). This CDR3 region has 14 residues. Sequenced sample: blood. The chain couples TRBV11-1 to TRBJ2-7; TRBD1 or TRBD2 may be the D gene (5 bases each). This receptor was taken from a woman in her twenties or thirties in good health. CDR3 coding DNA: TGTGCCAGCAGCCCCCGTGGGGACCCCTACGAGCAGTACTTC. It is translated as CASSPRGDPYEQYF.